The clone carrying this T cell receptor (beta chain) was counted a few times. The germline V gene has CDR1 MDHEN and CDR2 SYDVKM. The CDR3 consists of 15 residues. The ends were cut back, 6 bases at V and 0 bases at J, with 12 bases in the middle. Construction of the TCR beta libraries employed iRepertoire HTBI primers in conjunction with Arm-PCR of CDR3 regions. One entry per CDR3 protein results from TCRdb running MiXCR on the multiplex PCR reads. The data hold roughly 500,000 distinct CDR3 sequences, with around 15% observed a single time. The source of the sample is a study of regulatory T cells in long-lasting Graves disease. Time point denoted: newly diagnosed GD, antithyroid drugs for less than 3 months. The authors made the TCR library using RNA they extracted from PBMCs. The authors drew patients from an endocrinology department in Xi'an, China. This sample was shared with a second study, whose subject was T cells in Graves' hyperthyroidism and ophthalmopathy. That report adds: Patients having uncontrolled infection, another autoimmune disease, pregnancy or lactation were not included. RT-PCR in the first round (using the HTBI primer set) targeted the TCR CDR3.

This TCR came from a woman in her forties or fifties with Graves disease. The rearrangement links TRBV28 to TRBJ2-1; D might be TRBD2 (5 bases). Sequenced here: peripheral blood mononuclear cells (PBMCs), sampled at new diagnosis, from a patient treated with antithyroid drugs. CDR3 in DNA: TGTGCCAGCAGGAGGACTCGGCACTCCTACAATGAGCAGTTCTTC. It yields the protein CASRRTRHSYNEQFF.